The following is a T cell receptor (beta chain) sequence with its context. CDR3 length: 16 residues. CDR1 and CDR2 from the germline V gene are MGHRA and YSYEKL. Trimming at V came to 0 bases and at J to 4 bases, leaving 6 bases not matched to a gene. This entry is derived from a study of blood T cell repertoires in COVID-19. As for the study in general: PBMCs, B-cell-depleted T cells, or T cells were the source of the cDNA or gDNA that made up the material.

Per the original methods: Estimates of nucleated cell counts were drawn from the amplification of reference gene primers. Generated by immunoSEQ multiplex PCR, the TCRdb table keeps only in-frame clones and is missing some. V, J and clone size are those of that table, while D and trimming were read from the DNA. Among a few hundred thousand clones listed, around 80% were seen once. Input material: peripheral blood. The receptor's source is a woman at least 80 years old with acute or convalescent COVID-19. This chain joins TRBV4-1 and TRBJ2-5; 9 positions agree with TRBD2. The CDR3 loop reads CASSQERREGRETQYF. The CDR3 DNA sequence: TGCGCCAGCAGCCAAGAGAGGCGGGAGGGCCGAGAGACCCAGTACTTC.